These T cell receptor beta chains were read from a single sample in a study of OX40 agonist ivuxolimab in advanced cancers. Sequencing was performed with immunoSEQ multiplex PCR; in TCRdb, only in-frame clones are kept and a portion is missing. The table lists about 56,000 clones, 82% of them singletons, with about 3.8% in the top ten. Sample: CD4+ or CD8+ T cells sorted from blood, taken in a trial of the OX40 agonist ivuxolimab. All receptors come from an adult with an advanced solid tumor such as melanoma, head and neck, liver or kidney cancer. Both conserved end residues are part of each CDR3. Fields, in order: D gene, clone size, J gene, V gene, CDR3 protein, CDR3 DNA. A D gene is named only where the DNA matches it firmly. Clone size is stated in some rows and not others, as once, few, many or a class when expanded.

- | - | TRBJ1-2 | TRBV27 | CASGRGYGYTF | TGTGCCAGCGGAAGAGGCTATGGCTACACCTTC
TRBD1 | - | TRBJ1-2 | TRBV9 | CASSVEPGGPANYGYTF | TGTGCCAGCAGCGTAGAACCAGGGGGGCCGGCTAACTATGGCTACACCTTC
- | once | TRBJ2-1 | TRBV5-5 | CASSLEAGSYNEQFF | TGTGCCAGCAGCTTGGAGGCAGGTTCCTACAATGAGCAGTTCTTC
- | - | TRBJ2-5 | TRBV2 | CASTGRRMETQYF | TGTGCCAGCACCGGACGTCGAATGGAGACCCAGTACTTC
TRBD2 | - | TRBJ2-7 | TRBV9 | CASSPPISSGGNEQYF | TGTGCCAGCAGCCCTCCTATTTCTAGCGGGGGGAACGAGCAGTACTTC
- | - | TRBJ2-7 | TRBV10-2 | CASSDSGLFDEQYF | TGCGCCAGCAGTGATTCGGGACTTTTCGACGAGCAGTACTTC
- | few | TRBJ2-1 | TRBV5-1 | CASSFTQPGRGSYEQFF | TGCGCCAGCAGCTTCACGCAGCCGGGACGAGGGAGCTATGAGCAGTTCTTC
- | - | TRBJ1-2 | TRBV14 | CASSQDGLYGYTF | TGTGCCAGCAGCCAAGATGGACTTTATGGCTACACCTTC
TRBD2 | - | TRBJ2-1 | TRBV28 | CASSFGGGAYNEQFF | TGTGCCAGCAGTTTCGGGGGAGGGGCCTACAATGAGCAGTTCTTC
TRBD1 | - | TRBJ1-2 | TRBV2 | CASRHETGNYGYTF | TGTGCCAGCAGACACGAGACAGGGAACTATGGCTACACCTTC
- | - | TRBJ1-1 | TRBV19 | CASRPRGNTEAFF | TGTGCCAGTAGACCCAGGGGAAACACTGAAGCTTTCTTT
- | - | TRBJ2-6 | TRBV28 | CASAGANVLTF | TGTGCCAGCGCTGGGGCCAACGTCCTGACTTTC
TRBD1 | - | TRBJ1-6 | TRBV6-5 | CASSLSTGRDSPLHF | TGTGCCAGCAGCCTGTCGACAGGGAGGGATTCACCCCTCCACTTT
TRBD2 | - | TRBJ2-2 | TRBV6-6 | CASSYRSSGRSGELFF | TGTGCCAGCAGTTACCGGTCTAGCGGGAGATCCGGGGAGCTGTTTTTT
- | - | TRBJ1-3 | TRBV6-1 | CASSRQRSSGNTIYF | TGTGCCAGCAGTCGACAGAGATCCTCTGGAAACACCATATATTTT
TRBD1 | - | TRBJ1-5 | TRBV28 | CASNQVDRGSQPQHF | TGTGCCAGCAACCAGGTGGACAGGGGCTCTCAGCCCCAGCATTTT
TRBD1 | few | TRBJ2-2 | TRBV18 | CASSPLIGQGAGELFF | TGTGCCAGCTCACCGCTAATTGGACAGGGGGCCGGGGAGCTGTTTTTT
- | once | TRBJ1-3 | TRBV4-1 | CASSSGRKTSGNTIYF | TGCGCCAGCAGCAGCGGGAGGAAAACCTCTGGAAACACCATATATTTT
- | once | TRBJ1-4 | TRBV6-5 | CASSYVKGEKLFF | TGTGCCAGCAGTTACGTTAAGGGGGAAAAACTGTTTTTT
TRBD1 | - | TRBJ1-2 | TRBV5-1 | CASRQPGQGDYGYTF | TGCGCCAGCAGACAGCCGGGACAGGGGGACTATGGCTACACCTTC
- | few | TRBJ2-1 | TRBV5-1 | CASSGTFSSYNEQFF | TGCGCCAGCAGCGGGACTTTCAGCTCCTACAATGAGCAGTTCTTC
- | - | TRBJ1-2 | TRBV7-2 | CASSADRGMNYGYTF | TGTGCCAGCAGCGCCGATCGAGGGATGAACTATGGCTACACCTTC
- | - | TRBJ1-1 | TRBV2 | CASREGTEAFF | TGTGCCAGCAGAGAAGGCACTGAAGCTTTCTTT
- | - | TRBJ1-3 | TRBV29-1 | CSVTRSSGNTIYF | TGCAGCGTTACACGGAGCTCTGGAAACACCATATATTTT